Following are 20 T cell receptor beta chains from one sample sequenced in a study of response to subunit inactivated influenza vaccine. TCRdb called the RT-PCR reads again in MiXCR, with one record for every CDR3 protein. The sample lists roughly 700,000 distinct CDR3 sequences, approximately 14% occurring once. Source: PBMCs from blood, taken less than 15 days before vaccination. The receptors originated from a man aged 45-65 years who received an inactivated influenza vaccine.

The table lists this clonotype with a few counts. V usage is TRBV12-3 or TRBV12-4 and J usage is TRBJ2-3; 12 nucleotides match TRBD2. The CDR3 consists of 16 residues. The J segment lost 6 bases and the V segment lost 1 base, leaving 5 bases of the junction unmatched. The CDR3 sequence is CASSLELAGGLDTQYF. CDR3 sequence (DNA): TGTGCCAGCAGTTTAGAACTAGCGGGAGGATTGGATACGCAGTATTTT.

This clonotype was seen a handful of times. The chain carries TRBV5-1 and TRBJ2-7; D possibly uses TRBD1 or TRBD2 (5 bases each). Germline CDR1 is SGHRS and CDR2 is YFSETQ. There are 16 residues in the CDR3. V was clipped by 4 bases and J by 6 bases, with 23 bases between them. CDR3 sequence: CASSPEGRDDLSEQYF. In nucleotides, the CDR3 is TGCGCCAGCAGCCCTGAGGGCAGGGACGATCTCAGCGAGCAGTACTTC.

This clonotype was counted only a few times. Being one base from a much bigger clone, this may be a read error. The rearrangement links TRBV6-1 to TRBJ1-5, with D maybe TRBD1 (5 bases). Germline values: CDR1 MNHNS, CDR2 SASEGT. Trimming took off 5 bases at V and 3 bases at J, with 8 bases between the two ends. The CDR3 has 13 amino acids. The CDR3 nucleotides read TGTGCCAGCAGTACCAGGGTCAATCAGCCCCAGCATTTT. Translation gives CASSTRVNQPQHF.

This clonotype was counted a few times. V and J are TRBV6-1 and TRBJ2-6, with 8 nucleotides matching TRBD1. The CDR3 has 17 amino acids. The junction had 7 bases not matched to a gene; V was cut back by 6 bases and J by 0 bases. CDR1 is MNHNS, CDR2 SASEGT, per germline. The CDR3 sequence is CASRTGTGPSGANVLTF. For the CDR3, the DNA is TGTGCCAGCAGAACCGGGACAGGCCCCTCTGGGGCCAACGTCCTGACTTTC.

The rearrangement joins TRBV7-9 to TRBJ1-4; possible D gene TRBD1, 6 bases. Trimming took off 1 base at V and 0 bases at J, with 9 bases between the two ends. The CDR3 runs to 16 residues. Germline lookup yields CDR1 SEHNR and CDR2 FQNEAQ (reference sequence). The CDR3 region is CASSLEGTTTNEKLFF. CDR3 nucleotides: TGTGCCAGCAGCTTAGAGGGGACAACAACTAATGAAAAACTGTTTTTT.

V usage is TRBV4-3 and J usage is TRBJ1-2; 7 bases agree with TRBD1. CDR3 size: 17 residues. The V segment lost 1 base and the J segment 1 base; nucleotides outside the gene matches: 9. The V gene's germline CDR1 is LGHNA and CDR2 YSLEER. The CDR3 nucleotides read TGCGCCAGCAGCCAAGTCTGCTCGGGACAGCTTAACTATGGCTACACCTTC. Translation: CASSQVCSGQLNYGYTF.

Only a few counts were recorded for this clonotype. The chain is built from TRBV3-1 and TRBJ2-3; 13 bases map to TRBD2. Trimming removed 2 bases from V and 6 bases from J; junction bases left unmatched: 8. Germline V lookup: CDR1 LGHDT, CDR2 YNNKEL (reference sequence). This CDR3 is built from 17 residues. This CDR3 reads CASSQRRTSGGTDTQYF. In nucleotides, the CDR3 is TGTGCCAGCAGCCAACGCCGGACTAGCGGGGGAACGGATACGCAGTATTTT.

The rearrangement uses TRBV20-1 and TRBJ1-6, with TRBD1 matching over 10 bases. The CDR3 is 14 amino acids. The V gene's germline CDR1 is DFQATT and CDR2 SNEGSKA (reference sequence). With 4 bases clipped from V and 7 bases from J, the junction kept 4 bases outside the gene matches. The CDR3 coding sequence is TGCAGTGCTACCTTGGGACAGGGGAATTCACCCCTCCACTTT. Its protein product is CSATLGQGNSPLHF.

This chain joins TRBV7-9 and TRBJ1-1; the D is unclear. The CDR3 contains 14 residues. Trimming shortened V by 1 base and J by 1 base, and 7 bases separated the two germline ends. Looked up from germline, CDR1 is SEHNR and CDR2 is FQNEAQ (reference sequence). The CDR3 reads CASSLEAANTEAFF. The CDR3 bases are TGTGCCAGCAGCTTAGAGGCAGCGAACACTGAAGCTTTCTTT.

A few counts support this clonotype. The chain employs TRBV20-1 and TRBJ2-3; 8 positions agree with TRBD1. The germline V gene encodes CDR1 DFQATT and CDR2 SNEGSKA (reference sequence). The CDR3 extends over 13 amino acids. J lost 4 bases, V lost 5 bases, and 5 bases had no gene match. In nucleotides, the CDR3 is TGCAGTGCTCGGACAGGGTATTCAGATACGCAGTATTTT. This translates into CSARTGYSDTQYF.

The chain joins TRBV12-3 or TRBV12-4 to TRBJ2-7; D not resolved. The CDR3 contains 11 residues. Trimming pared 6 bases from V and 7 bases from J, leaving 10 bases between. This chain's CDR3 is CASSRTLEQYF. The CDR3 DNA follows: TGTGCCAGCAGCCGCACCCTTGAGCAGTACTTC.

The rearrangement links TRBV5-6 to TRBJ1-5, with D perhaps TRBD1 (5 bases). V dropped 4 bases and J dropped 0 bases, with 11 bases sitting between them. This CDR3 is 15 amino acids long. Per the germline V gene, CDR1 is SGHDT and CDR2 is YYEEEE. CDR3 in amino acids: CASSGSRDSNQPQHF. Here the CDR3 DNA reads TGTGCCAGCAGCGGGAGCAGGGATAGCAATCAGCCCCAGCATTTT.

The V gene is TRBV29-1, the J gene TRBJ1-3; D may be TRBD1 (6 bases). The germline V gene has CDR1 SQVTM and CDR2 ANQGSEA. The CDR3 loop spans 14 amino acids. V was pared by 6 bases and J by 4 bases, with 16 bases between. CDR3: CSVGSGGQGNTIYF. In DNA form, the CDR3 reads TGCAGCGTCGGTTCTGGGGGGCAAGGAAACACCATATATTTT.

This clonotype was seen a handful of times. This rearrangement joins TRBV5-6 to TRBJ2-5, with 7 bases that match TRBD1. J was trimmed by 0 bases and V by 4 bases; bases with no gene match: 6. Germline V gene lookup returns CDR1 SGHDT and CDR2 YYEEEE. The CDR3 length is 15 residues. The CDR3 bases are TGTGCCAGCAGCCCTCGGGACAGTTACCAAGAGACCCAGTACTTC. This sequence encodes CASSPRDSYQETQYF.

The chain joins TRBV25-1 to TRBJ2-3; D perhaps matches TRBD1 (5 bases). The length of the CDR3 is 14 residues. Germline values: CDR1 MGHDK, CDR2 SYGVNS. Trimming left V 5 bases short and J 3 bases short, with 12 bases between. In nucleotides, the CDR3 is TGTGCCAGCAGTCGACAGATGCTGACAGATACGCAGTATTTT. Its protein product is CASSRQMLTDTQYF.

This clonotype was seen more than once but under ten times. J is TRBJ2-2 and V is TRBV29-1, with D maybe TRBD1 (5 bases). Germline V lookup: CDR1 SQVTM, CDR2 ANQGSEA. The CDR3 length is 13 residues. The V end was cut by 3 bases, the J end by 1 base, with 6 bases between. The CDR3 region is CSVDGQNTGELFF. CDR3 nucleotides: TGCAGCGTTGACGGACAGAACACCGGGGAGCTGTTTTTT.

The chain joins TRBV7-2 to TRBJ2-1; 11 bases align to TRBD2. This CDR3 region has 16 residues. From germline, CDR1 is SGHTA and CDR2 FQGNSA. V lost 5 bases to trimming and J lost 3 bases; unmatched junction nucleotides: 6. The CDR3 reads CASSISGRAFYNEQFF. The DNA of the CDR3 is TGTGCCAGCAGCATTAGCGGGAGGGCCTTCTACAATGAGCAGTTCTTC.

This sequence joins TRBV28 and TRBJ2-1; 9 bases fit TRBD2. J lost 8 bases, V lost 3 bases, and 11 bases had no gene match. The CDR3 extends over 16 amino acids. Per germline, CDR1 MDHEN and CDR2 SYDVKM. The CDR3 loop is CASSLLREGVSDEQFF. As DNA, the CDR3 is TGTGCCAGCAGTTTGTTGCGGGAGGGAGTTAGCGATGAGCAGTTCTTC. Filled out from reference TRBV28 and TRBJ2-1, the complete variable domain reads DVKVTQSSRYLVKRTGEKVFLECVQDMDHENMFWYRQDPGLGLRLIYFSYDVKMKEKGDIPEGYSVSREKKERFSLILESASTNQTSMYLCASSLLREGVSDEQFFGPGTRLTVL.

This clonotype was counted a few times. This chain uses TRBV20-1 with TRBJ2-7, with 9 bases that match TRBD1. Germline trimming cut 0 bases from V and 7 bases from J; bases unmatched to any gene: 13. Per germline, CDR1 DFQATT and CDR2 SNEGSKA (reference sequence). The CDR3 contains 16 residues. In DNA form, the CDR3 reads TGCAGTGCTAGAGATACACAGGGGGCTGTCAGAGGAGAGCAGTACTTC. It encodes CSARDTQGAVRGEQYF.

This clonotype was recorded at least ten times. The CDR3 DNA follows: TGCAGCGCGATGGGACAGGTGGAAGGCTACACCTTC. This translates into CSAMGQVEGYTF. The chain links TRBV29-1 to TRBJ1-2; 8 nucleotides agree with TRBD1. The length of the CDR3 is 12 residues. The trim removed 7 bases at V and 8 bases at J, leaving 9 bases unmatched. CDR1 and CDR2 from the germline V gene are SQVTM and ANQGSEA.